Only a few counts were recorded for the clone carrying this T cell receptor beta chain. These data are taken from a study of cytomegalovirus exposure and HLA in healthy donors. Only in-frame clones appear in the TCRdb table, and some are missing; sequencing was by immunoSEQ multiplex PCR. Counted here are some 140,000 clones, about 88% occurring once; the ten biggest clones make up 20% to 25%. This CDR3 comprises 12 residues. Per germline, CDR1 SNHLY and CDR2 FYNNEI. Deletions cut 1 base from V and 6 bases from J, with 4 bases between. The chain uses TRBV2 and TRBJ1-3; D gene uncertain. This receptor was identified in a man between 18 and 29 years old in good health and CMV-seropositive. Sequenced: PBMCs. CDR3 coding DNA: TGTGCCAGCAGTGAAGGGCTAAACACCATATATTTT. Amino acids: CASSEGLNTIYF.